Described below is a single T cell receptor (beta chain) sequence and its context. No antigen is known for it. J was trimmed by 1 base and V by 5 bases; bases with no gene match: 4. The CDR3 extends over 13 amino acids. CDR1 is SQVTM, CDR2 ANQGSEA, per germline. TCRdb keeps only in-frame clones here, not all; method: immunoSEQ multiplex PCR. This sample has about 110,000 clones, with about 85% found just once. The source of the sample is a study of cytomegalovirus exposure and HLA in healthy donors. Study information: Later, an analysis reported that the 95 to 150 validation repertoires had used the same platform as the roughly 700 first-cohort repertoires.

Study findings and constraints: A list of roughly 160 TCR beta chains associated with cytomegalovirus was given.

The chain recombines TRBV29-1 with TRBJ1-1; 7 nucleotides align to TRBD1. The sequence was collected from a woman under 30 in good health and CMV-seronegative. Specimen: PBMCs. The CDR3 here is CSVYTGANTEAFF. The CDR3 nucleotides read TGCAGCGTTTATACAGGGGCGAACACTGAAGCTTTCTTT.